Shown below are 16 T cell receptor beta chains from a single sample sequenced in a study of human T cells and chemical hapten exposure. Time point meaning: healthy volunteer bleed at 2 weeks. The total RNA was obtained from whole blood that was not fractionated. One entry per CDR3 protein results from TCRdb running MiXCR on the RACE reads. The sample has tens of thousands of distinct CDR3 sequences; about 8.6% are singletons. Sequencing was carried out using whole blood. The source is a female donor in good health. Some clones in this sample may be carry-over from other donors' samples.

This clonotype turned up a few times. This rearrangement joins TRBV12-3 or TRBV12-4 to TRBJ2-5; possibly TRBD1 for D (5 bases). Trimming left V 3 bases short and J 7 bases short, with 12 bases between. This CDR3 is built from 13 residues. Here the CDR3 reads CASSFQGTGTQYF. CDR3 nucleotide sequence: TGTGCCAGCAGTTTCCAGGGCACGGGGACCCAGTACTTC.

This clonotype appeared many times. This chain connects TRBV6-5 to TRBJ1-1, with a possible D match to TRBD1 (6 bases). The CDR3 has 15 residues. Looked up from germline, CDR1 is MNHEY and CDR2 is SVGAGI. Trimming cost V 4 bases and J 3 bases, with 15 bases left between them. The CDR3 DNA is TGTGCCAGCAGTTCCCCCGGACAGATTGACACTGAAGCTTTCTTT. Its translation: CASSSPGQIDTEAFF.

This clonotype occurred many times. The chain employs TRBV29-1 and TRBJ2-3, with D unresolved. Germline CDR1 SQVTM, CDR2 ANQGSEA. This CDR3 contains 11 residues. Trimming pared 7 bases from V and 7 bases from J, leaving 12 bases between. CDR3 sequence reads: CSANPLNTQYF. CDR3 coding DNA: TGCAGCGCTAATCCCCTTAATACGCAGTATTTT.

Many counts were recorded for this clonotype. The genes are TRBV24-1 and TRBJ2-5, with 11 bases aligning to TRBD2. V trimming: 1 base; J trimming: 5 bases; junction bases outside the gene matches: 5. The CDR3 loop spans 16 amino acids. Germline values: CDR1 KGHDR, CDR2 SFDVKD. The CDR3: CATSDFSASGRETQYF. CDR3 nucleotide sequence: TGTGCCACCAGTGATTTCTCGGCTAGCGGGAGGGAGACCCAGTACTTC.

Many counts were recorded for this clonotype. The chain joins TRBV7-2 to TRBJ2-3; the D gene is possibly TRBD2 (6 bases). The V end lost 3 bases, the J end lost 2 bases, and 12 bases lay between the germline ends. Germline V CDR1 and CDR2: SGHTA, FQGNSA. CDR3 length: 15 amino acids. The CDR3: CASSLGLDDTDTQYF. DNA of the CDR3: TGTGCCAGCAGCTTGGGACTGGATGACACAGATACGCAGTATTTT.

The chain recombines TRBV14 with TRBJ2-5; D is unclear. Germline CDR1 reads SGHDN; CDR2 reads FVKESK. The CDR3 is 14 amino acids. Trimming removed 6 bases from V and 4 bases from J, with 15 bases in between. CDR3 loop: CASSGQALGETQYF. The CDR3 nucleotides read TGTGCCAGCAGTGGGCAGGCGCTTGGAGAGACCCAGTACTTC.

This clonotype was picked up a small number of times. The chain combines TRBV27 with TRBJ2-1; tentatively, D is TRBD2 (5 bases). Trimming removed 7 bases from V and 2 bases from J, with 12 bases in between. Looked up from germline, CDR1 is MNHEY and CDR2 is SMNVEV (reference sequence). There are 14 residues in the CDR3. For the CDR3, the DNA is TGTGCCAGCATTCAAGGGAGCCCCTACAATGAGCAGTTCTTC. This translates into CASIQGSPYNEQFF.

The rearrangement joins TRBV2 to TRBJ2-1; 14 bases line up with TRBD2. V gave up 7 bases and J gave up 6 bases; unmatched junction bases: 2. This CDR3 spans 14 amino acids. CDR1 is SNHLY, CDR2 FYNNEI, per germline. CDR3 sequence reads: CASIGTSGSNEQFF. In DNA form, the CDR3 reads TGTGCCAGCATTGGGACTAGCGGGAGCAATGAGCAGTTCTTC.

This clonotype was found many times. This rearrangement joins TRBV21-1 to TRBJ1-3; the table's D call, TRBD1, has no DNA check behind it. TRBV21-1 is labeled a pseudogene. The CDR3 sequence is 15 residues long. The CDR3 is CASTSTGGRGNTIYF. The CDR3 DNA reads as TGTGCCAGCACTTCAACAGGAGGCAGAGGAAACACCATATATTTT.

This clonotype came up a few times. CDR3 DNA sequence: TGCGCCAGCAGCTCTGGGACAGGGGCAGGTTCACCCCTCCACTTT. Translating it yields CASSSGTGAGSPLHF. The V and J genes are TRBV5-1 and TRBJ1-6; TRBD1 agrees at 10 bases. The CDR3 loop spans 15 amino acids. Trimming at V came to 3 bases and at J to 9 bases, leaving 6 bases not matched to a gene. Germline loops: CDR1 SGHRS, CDR2 YFSETQ.

This clonotype showed up just a few times. The rearrangement links TRBV27 to TRBJ2-3; D is possibly TRBD1 or TRBD2 (5 bases each). V was pared by 3 bases and J by 2 bases, with 18 bases between. CDR3 length: 17 residues. Germline CDR1 reads MNHEY; CDR2 reads SMNVEV (reference sequence). The CDR3 sequence is CASSFGTLSRVTDTQYF. The CDR3 DNA reads TGTGCCAGCAGTTTTGGGACCTTGTCTCGTGTCACAGATACGCAGTATTTT.

The chain recombines TRBV28 with TRBJ1-1; D perhaps matches TRBD1 (6 bases). V lost 5 bases, J lost 5 bases, and 24 bases lay in between. The CDR3 covers 17 residues. Per germline, CDR1 MDHEN and CDR2 SYDVKM. The CDR3 spells CASSTSPPRGGWTEAFF. DNA for the CDR3: TGTGCCAGCAGTACCTCCCCTCCCAGGGGCGGTTGGACTGAAGCTTTCTTT.

This clonotype was counted between two and nine times. This chain links TRBV3-1 with TRBJ2-7, with 7 bases lining up with TRBD2. CDR1 is LGHDT, CDR2 YNNKEL, per germline (reference sequence). The CDR3 spans 14 residues. Trimming took 1 base from V and 3 from J; bases not matched to a gene: 3. CDR3 protein: CASSQGTSGYEQYF. DNA of the CDR3: TGTGCCAGCAGCCAAGGGACTAGTGGCTACGAGCAGTACTTC.

This clonotype has a count of ten or more. The CDR3 coding sequence is TGTGCCAGCAGTCCGGACGGGAGCTCCTACGAGCAGTACTTC. Protein product: CASSPDGSSYEQYF. The chain carries TRBV6-5 and TRBJ2-7; possibly TRBD2 for D (6 bases). Germline CDR1 reads MNHEY; CDR2 reads SVGAGI. This CDR3 spans 14 amino acids. V lost 5 bases and J lost 0, with 11 bases in between.

The J gene is TRBJ2-7, the V gene TRBV27; 8 bases are a match to TRBD2. The CDR3 has 16 residues. V lost 2 bases, J lost 2 bases, and 8 bases stayed unmatched. CDR1 is MNHEY, CDR2 SMNVEV, per germline (reference sequence). This CDR3 reads CASSLRSSGSTYEQYF. The CDR3 region has the DNA TGTGCCAGCAGTTTAAGGTCGAGCGGGAGTACCTACGAGCAGTACTTC.

V usage is TRBV28 and J usage is TRBJ2-7; D perhaps matches TRBD2 (6 bases). CDR1 MDHEN and CDR2 SYDVKM come from the germline V gene. V dropped 8 bases and J dropped 0 bases, with 20 bases sitting between them. The CDR3 spans 16 residues. The chain's CDR3 is CASCSLSGRDSYEQYF. The CDR3 DNA follows: TGTGCCAGCTGCTCACTCTCAGGGCGGGACTCCTACGAGCAGTACTTC.